This TCR beta chain comes out of a study of identical twins. As regards this clonotype: Its matching antigen is unknown.

Points from the study as a whole: Analyses of zero insertions could, in part, be confounded by invariant MAIT and iNKT cells.

Germline-derived CDR1 and CDR2 are SGHDN and FVKESK. The CDR3 has 17 amino acids. With V trimmed by 9 bases and J by 7 bases, 20 bases remained unmatched. TCRdb passed the 5' RACE reads through MiXCR, listing each CDR3 protein once. The sample records about 470,000 distinct CDR3 sequences, roughly a quarter being singletons. A further study also used this sample, focusing on T cells expressing NK-cell markers. As that study records: Seven of the eight sequenced donors were classified as HCMV-seropositive, and one was classified as seronegative. The leading position in the CD3+CD56-NKG2C+ fraction of a handful of donors also went to these clonotypes.

The J gene is TRBJ2-7, the V gene TRBV14, with 11 bases fitting TRBD2. Material: CD4+ T cells sorted from blood. This TCR derives from a woman aged 18-35 years in good health. The CDR3 spells CARRDRIRIAGGKEQYF. In nucleotides, the CDR3 is TGTGCCAGAAGGGACAGAATAAGAATAGCGGGAGGGAAGGAGCAGTACTTC.